This entry lists 19 T cell receptor beta chains sequenced from one sample in a study of blood T cell repertoires in COVID-19. TCRdb's table, derived via immunoSEQ multiplex PCR, lists solely in-frame clones and lacks some. The sample has roughly 280,000 clones; approximately 87% are singletons. Sequenced material: peripheral blood. Receptors originate from a man between 60 and 75 years old who had recovered from COVID-19.

The CDR3 region is CASSLHGTGVGKLFF. As DNA, the CDR3 is TGTGCCAGCAGTCTCCATGGGACAGGGGTGGGAAAACTGTTTTTT. V usage is TRBV28 and J usage is TRBJ1-4; 10 bases map to TRBD1. The CDR3 is 15 amino acids. From germline, CDR1 is MDHEN and CDR2 SYDVKM. The J segment lost 10 bases and the V segment lost 5 bases, leaving 10 bases of the junction unmatched. Complete variable domain (other parts from reference TRBV28 and TRBJ1-4): DVKVTQSSRYLVKRTGEKVFLECVQDMDHENMFWYRQDPGLGLRLIYFSYDVKMKEKGDIPEGYSVSREKKERFSLILESASTNQTSMYLCASSLHGTGVGKLFFGSGTQLSVL.

The rearrangement uses TRBV6-4 and TRBJ2-1; D gene ambiguous. Germline values: CDR1 MRHNA, CDR2 SNTAGT. Trimming left V 4 bases short and J 0 bases short, with 10 bases between. The CDR3 length is 15 residues. The CDR3 spells CASSVHSRSYNEQFF. The CDR3 region has the DNA TGTGCCAGCAGTGTTCACAGCCGCTCCTACAATGAGCAGTTCTTC.

Here the CDR3 DNA reads TGCGCCAGCAGCCCCTTCCTAGCGGGGGGTAGGAATGAGCAGTTCTTC. Translated, it gives CASSPFLAGGRNEQFF. The V gene is TRBV5-1, the J gene TRBJ2-1; 11 bases align to TRBD2. The CDR3 spans 16 residues. Looked up from germline, CDR1 is SGHRS and CDR2 is YFSETQ. J gave up 7 bases and V 4 bases, and 10 bases lay outside the gene matches.

V gene TRBV20-1 combines with J gene TRBJ2-7; tentative D call: TRBD2 (5 bases). CDR1 and CDR2 (germline): DFQATT, SNEGSKA (reference sequence). Between the trimmed V and J ends, which lost 5 bases and 6 bases, there was a span of 11 bases. This CDR3 contains 11 residues. As DNA, the CDR3 is TGCAGTGCTGTCGGGATTCCCGAGCAGTACTTC. Amino acids: CSAVGIPEQYF.

V usage is TRBV10-2 and J usage is TRBJ1-2; unclear D gene. Trimming removed 6 bases at V and 7 bases at J, with 15 bases between. Germline assignment: CDR1 WSHSY and CDR2 SAAADI. The CDR3 covers 13 residues. CDR3: CASRDGGIGGYTF. The CDR3 DNA sequence: TGCGCCAGCAGGGACGGCGGGATTGGTGGCTACACCTTC.

V and J are TRBV7-2 and TRBJ2-2; TRBD1 agrees at 10 bases. V dropped 1 base and J dropped 9; count of bases not matched to a gene: 8. The CDR3 runs to 16 residues. Germline values: CDR1 SGHTA, CDR2 FQGNSA. The CDR3 protein is CASSLEATGGSRELFF. CDR3 DNA: TGTGCCAGCAGCTTAGAGGCGACAGGGGGCTCGAGGGAGCTGTTTTTT.

Comments on this clone: At the DNA level, this CDR3 is encoded by other sequences in the same sample as well. The V gene is TRBV7-8, the J gene TRBJ2-3, with TRBD1 matching 8 bases. Germline CDR1 SGHVS, CDR2 FQNEAQ. The trim removed 3 bases at V and 4 bases at J, leaving 3 bases unmatched. CDR3 length equals 14 residues. CDR3 region: CASSLAGGADTQYF. The CDR3 coding sequence is TGTGCCAGCAGCTTGGCAGGGGGCGCAGATACGCAGTATTTT. The full variable domain, completed using reference TRBV7-8 and TRBJ2-3, is GAGVSQSPRYKVAKRGQDVALRCDPISGHVSLFWYQQALGQGPEFLTYFQNEAQLDKSGLPSDRFFAERPEGSVSTLKIQRTQQEDSAVYLCASSLAGGADTQYFGPGTRLTVL.

The table lists this clone with a count of one. The V call is TRBV6-5, the J call TRBJ1-2, with 10 nucleotides matching TRBD1. V shed 3 bases and J 2 bases; nucleotides not matched to a gene: 3. Germline CDR1 reads MNHEY; CDR2 reads SVGAGI. CDR3 length equals 15 residues. CDR3 amino acids: CASSYGTGVNYGYTF. CDR3 nucleotide sequence: TGTGCCAGCAGTTATGGGACAGGGGTAAACTATGGCTACACCTTC.

V gene TRBV5-1 combines with J gene TRBJ1-3; D might be TRBD1 (5 bases). Germline CDR1 reads SGHRS; CDR2 reads YFSETQ. Trimming stripped 4 bases from V and 3 bases from J, with 17 bases between. This CDR3 spans 16 amino acids. The CDR3 DNA follows: TGCGCCAGCAGCCCGGCAGCGGGGACCTATGGAAACACCATATATTTT. As protein: CASSPAAGTYGNTIYF.

This clone showed up just once. The chain carries TRBV24-1 and TRBJ1-5; TRBD1 might be the D (5 bases). This CDR3 contains 15 residues. Germline CDR1 KGHDR, CDR2 SFDVKD. Trimming shortened V by 5 bases and J by 5 bases, and 15 bases separated the two germline ends. In DNA form, the CDR3 reads TGTGCCACCAGTGCAGGGTTTCGGGGGGATCAGCCCCAGCATTTT. Amino acid sequence: CATSAGFRGDQPQHF.

The chain is built from TRBV19 and TRBJ1-6, with TRBD1 matching 7 bases. The V gene's germline CDR1 is LNHDA and CDR2 SQIVND (reference sequence). The J segment lost 7 bases and the V segment lost 10 bases, leaving 7 bases of the junction unmatched. CDR3 length: 13 amino acids. CDR3 protein: CATQGQANSPLHF. Written as DNA, the CDR3 is TGTGCCACCCAAGGACAGGCAAATTCACCCCTCCACTTT.

A few counts support this clone. The chain recombines TRBV10-1 with TRBJ1-5, with D perhaps TRBD1 (6 bases). Germline V CDR1 and CDR2: WNHNN, SYGVQD (reference sequence). The V gene lost 6 bases and the J gene lost 0 bases, with 12 bases spanning the gap. The CDR3 contains 15 residues. The CDR3 loop reads CASRRTVYSNQPQHF. The CDR3 DNA is TGCGCCAGCAGAAGGACAGTATATAGCAATCAGCCCCAGCATTTT.

This clone was detected once. The rearrangement uses TRBV2 and TRBJ2-1, with 11 bases aligning to TRBD2. CDR1 and CDR2 from the germline V gene are SNHLY and FYNNEI. J was trimmed by 7 bases and V by 1 base; bases with no gene match: 9. This CDR3 is built from 17 residues. The CDR3 protein is CASSEVGTSGSGNEQFF. Written as DNA, the CDR3 is TGTGCCAGCAGTGAAGTTGGTACTAGCGGGAGCGGTAATGAGCAGTTCTTC.

The J gene is TRBJ2-5, the V gene TRBV5-1, with D maybe TRBD1 (6 bases). This CDR3 is built from 16 residues. The ends were cut back, 1 base at V and 5 bases at J, with 18 bases in the middle. Germline V gene sequence: CDR1 SGHRS, CDR2 YFSETQ. The CDR3 region has the DNA TGCGCCAGCAGCTTGTCGGCAGGGGAATCGGGTGAGACCCAGTACTTC. Protein: CASSLSAGESGETQYF.

V is TRBV28 and J is TRBJ2-7; D is uncertain. V was clipped by 5 bases and J by 12 bases, with 17 bases between them. Germline assignment: CDR1 MDHEN and CDR2 SYDVKM. CDR3 size: 12 residues. CDR3 protein: CASSQVRSSRYF. In DNA form, the CDR3 reads TGTGCCAGCAGTCAGGTGCGTTCCAGTCGGTACTTC.

The chain couples TRBV6-5 to TRBJ2-1; 10 bases line up with TRBD2. In germline, CDR1 is MNHEY, CDR2 SVGAGI. This CDR3 region has 14 residues. V gave up 6 bases and J gave up 8 bases; unmatched junction bases: 7. Here the CDR3 reads CASSLGLAEDEQFF. In DNA form, the CDR3 reads TGTGCCAGCAGCCTCGGACTAGCGGAGGATGAGCAGTTCTTC.

This clone was found a few times. The rearrangement uses TRBV19 and TRBJ1-5, with D unresolved. Germline-derived CDR1 and CDR2 are LNHDA and SQIVND (reference sequence). This CDR3 region has 15 residues. V was cut by 7 bases and J by 2 bases, with 15 bases left in between. The CDR3 sequence is CASNTPGNGNQPQHF. In DNA form, the CDR3 reads TGTGCCAGTAACACACCCGGGAACGGCAATCAGCCCCAGCATTTT.

This clone has just one count. The chain carries TRBV6-5 and TRBJ2-2; 7 bases line up with TRBD1. CDR1 is MNHEY, CDR2 SVGAGI, per germline. V was clipped by 0 bases and J by 6 bases; unmatched bases: 4. There are 15 residues in the CDR3. Here the CDR3 reads CASSYSRGTSGELFF. CDR3 bases: TGTGCCAGCAGTTACTCCAGGGGGACCTCCGGGGAGCTGTTTTTT.

The chain couples TRBV7-6 to TRBJ2-7; D might be TRBD2 (5 bases). V was pared by 6 bases and J by 5 bases, with 11 bases between. From germline, CDR1 is SGHVS and CDR2 FNYEAQ. The CDR3 totals 12 residues. DNA of the CDR3: TGTGCCAGCAGTCATTCTAGCCACGAGCAGTACTTC. It encodes CASSHSSHEQYF.